Each of the 23 T cell receptor beta chains below was sequenced from the same sample in a study of T cells after yellow fever vaccination. TCRdb processed the 5' RACE reads anew with MiXCR; each CDR3 protein has one entry. The sample comprises more than 110,000 distinct CDR3 sequences, approximately 6.6% of which are singletons, and over 0.55% rests with the top ten. Material: CD4+ T cells sorted from PBMCs, obtained 10 days after the yellow fever booster vaccination. These receptors were obtained from a man in his thirties or forties who received the YFV17D yellow fever vaccine.

Ten or more counts support this clonotype. The chain couples TRBV7-2 to TRBJ2-7, with D possibly TRBD2 on 5 matching bases. The CDR3 sequence is 14 residues long. Germline V CDR1 and CDR2: SGHTA, FQGNSA. V lost 1 base and J 2 bases, leaving 9 bases between the germline ends. The DNA for the CDR3 is TGTGCCAGCAGCTTAGGCCCAGCGGCCTACGAGCAGTACTTC. This sequence encodes CASSLGPAAYEQYF.

The CDR3 coding sequence is TGTGCCAGCAGGAAGTTGGCTAGCGGGTTTTATGGGCGACCGGATGAGCAGTTCTTC. Protein: CASRKLASGFYGRPDEQFF. The V call is TRBV2, the J call TRBJ2-1; 8 nucleotides match TRBD2. Per germline, CDR1 SNHLY and CDR2 FYNNEI. This CDR3 is built from 19 residues. V trimming: 6 bases; J trimming: 8 bases; junction bases outside the gene matches: 24.

V gene TRBV7-2 combines with J gene TRBJ2-5, with D perhaps TRBD2 (6 bases). Trimming shortened V by 5 bases and J by 0 bases, and 10 bases separated the two germline ends. In germline, CDR1 is SGHTA, CDR2 FQGNSA. There are 14 residues in the CDR3. The CDR3 loop is CASSRQRDQETQYF. In DNA form, the CDR3 reads TGTGCCAGCAGCCGGCAGCGGGACCAAGAGACCCAGTACTTC.

The chain links TRBV4-3 to TRBJ2-3; a weak D match, TRBD2 (5 bases). The CDR3 contains 16 residues. V dropped 5 bases and J dropped 2 bases, with 17 bases sitting between them. Germline V lookup: CDR1 LGHNA, CDR2 YSLEER. DNA for the CDR3: TGCGCCAGCAGCTCCACAATTAGCGTATTCACAGATACGCAGTATTTT. This sequence encodes CASSSTISVFTDTQYF.

This clonotype was seen ten or more times. The chain is built from TRBV12-3 or TRBV12-4 and TRBJ2-3, with 7 bases matching TRBD2. There are 15 residues in the CDR3. With V trimmed by 7 bases and J by 3 bases, 10 bases remained unmatched. CDR3 protein: CASTRQQGGTDTQYF. The CDR3 DNA is TGTGCCAGCACCCGTCAGCAGGGAGGGACAGATACGCAGTATTTT.

This clonotype was seen only a few times. The V call is TRBV12-5, the J call TRBJ2-7; the D call may be TRBD1 or TRBD2 (7 bases each). The CDR3 covers 17 residues. CDR1 and CDR2 (germline): LGHNT, FRNRAP. Trimming took off 5 bases at V and 5 bases at J, with 25 bases between the two ends. Here the CDR3 reads CASGPQGGAHGLHEQYF. The CDR3 DNA follows: TGTGCTAGTGGTCCTCAGGGGGGGGCCCATGGTCTCCACGAGCAGTACTTC.

The V gene is TRBV12-3 or TRBV12-4, the J gene TRBJ1-2; the D gene is possibly TRBD1 (6 bases). Trimming pared 6 bases from V and 8 bases from J, leaving 25 bases between. The CDR3 is 16 residues long. The chain's CDR3 is CASSPGPRGLRLGYTF. The CDR3 nucleotides are TGTGCCAGCAGCCCCGGGCCCAGGGGATTGAGATTAGGCTACACCTTC.

This clonotype was counted a few times. The chain has TRBV4-3 and TRBJ2-7, with TRBD2 as a possible D gene (6 bases). Germline CDR1 reads LGHNA; CDR2 reads YSLEER. Trimming took 0 bases from V and 6 from J, leaving 15 bases between them. The CDR3 is 15 amino acids. CDR3 sequence (DNA): TGCGCCAGCAGCCAAGACGGGACTGTAGTCGGCGAGCAGTACTTC. It codes for CASSQDGTVVGEQYF.

Ten or more counts support this clonotype. The rearrangement links TRBV5-4 to TRBJ2-1; the match to TRBD2 covers 8 bases. The J segment lost 7 bases and the V segment lost 0 bases, leaving 9 bases of the junction unmatched. Per the germline V gene, CDR1 is SGHNT and CDR2 is YYREEE (reference sequence). CDR3 size: 16 residues. CDR3 in amino acids: CASSLGTGRAGNEQFF. The CDR3 DNA is TGTGCCAGCAGCTTGGGTACCGGGAGGGCCGGAAATGAGCAGTTCTTC.

This clonotype has ten or more counts. The chain recombines TRBV12-3 or TRBV12-4 with TRBJ1-2, with 7 bases fitting TRBD1. The CDR3 runs 15 residues. With V trimmed by 3 bases and J by 2 bases, 6 bases remained unmatched. This chain's CDR3 is CASSLYDRANYGYTF. CDR3 in DNA: TGTGCCAGCAGTTTGTATGACAGGGCGAACTATGGCTACACCTTC.

In the case of this clonotype: An end of the junction does not agree with germline; a read error may underlie this. This chain joins TRBV12-3 or TRBV12-4 and TRBJ2-5, with TRBD2 identical over 12 bases. The CDR3 loop spans 19 amino acids. This chain's CDR3 is CARRRRGRRLAGVVETQYF. CDR3 DNA: TGTGCCCGCAGGCGACGGGGGCGTAGACTAGCGGGAGTTGTTGAGACCCAGTACTTC.

This clonotype was seen a few times. This rearrangement joins TRBV7-2 to TRBJ1-5; D uncertain. Trimming stripped 5 bases from V and 7 bases from J, with 12 bases between. The CDR3 length is 13 residues. The germline gives CDR1 SGHTA, CDR2 FQGNSA. The CDR3 loop is CASSPHTEQPQHF. The CDR3 DNA reads as TGTGCCAGCAGCCCCCACACCGAACAGCCCCAGCATTTT. The variable domain in full, with the rest retrieved from reference TRBV7-2 and TRBJ1-5, is GAGVSQSPSNKVTEKGKDVELRCDPISGHTALYWYRQSLGQGLEFLIYFQGNSAPDKSGLPSDRFSAERTGGSVSTLTIQRTQQEDSAVYLCASSPHTEQPQHFGDGTRLSIL.

This clonotype has ten or more counts. Here the CDR3 DNA reads TGTGCCAGCAGCGTTGCAGGGCTCGGGGGCCTGCAGTTCTTC. Protein product: CASSVAGLGGLQFF. The rearrangement links TRBV7-9 to TRBJ2-1; perhaps D is TRBD1 or TRBD2 (6 bases each). Trimming removed 5 bases from V and 12 bases from J, with 20 bases in between. The V gene's germline CDR1 is SEHNR and CDR2 FQNEAQ (reference sequence). This CDR3 comprises 14 residues. Using reference TRBV7-9 and TRBJ2-1 for the parts outside the CDR3, the full variable domain is DTGVSQNPRHKITKRGQNVTFRCDPISEHNRLYWYRQTLGQGPEFLTYFQNEAQLEKSRLLSDRFSAERPKGSFSTLEIQRTEQGDSAMYLCASSVAGLGGLQFFGPGTRLTVL.

This clonotype occurred many times. The rearrangement joins TRBV29-1 to TRBJ1-2; D not certain. CDR3 size: 11 residues. Deletions cut 5 bases from V and 6 bases from J, with 10 bases between. CDR1 SQVTM and CDR2 ANQGSEA come from the germline V gene. For the CDR3, the DNA is TGCAGCGTTCGAACCACAGATGGCTACACCTTC. Protein: CSVRTTDGYTF.

Ten or more counts support this clonotype. V is TRBV12-5 and J is TRBJ2-1; D gene uncertain. Trimming removed 4 bases from V and 4 bases from J, with 2 bases in between. The CDR3 is 11 amino acids. Germline loops: CDR1 LGHNT, CDR2 FRNRAP. The CDR3, as DNA: TGTGCTAGTGGTTGGTACAATGAGCAGTTCTTC. Its translation: CASGWYNEQFF.

This clonotype was seen at least ten times. The J gene is TRBJ2-7, the V gene TRBV7-2; D is unclear. The CDR3 loop spans 13 amino acids. V gave up 6 bases and J gave up 1 base, with 10 bases separating them. Germline V gene lookup returns CDR1 SGHTA and CDR2 FQGNSA. The CDR3 sequence: CASRPRFSYEQYF. The CDR3 DNA reads TGTGCCAGCAGGCCCAGGTTTTCCTACGAGCAGTACTTC.

Note on this clonotype: A single base separates this from a much larger clone, so it may be a read error. CDR3: CCAPLENGSSTDTQYF. The CDR3 bases are TGCTGTGCGCCACTGGAAAACGGCAGTAGCACAGATACGCAGTATTTT. This sequence joins TRBV20-1 and TRBJ2-3; no clear D gene. Germline CDR1 reads DFQATT; CDR2 reads SNEGSKA (reference sequence). The CDR3 has 16 residues.

The chain couples TRBV15 to TRBJ2-7; 7 bases are a match to TRBD1. V lost 4 bases and J lost 6; bases outside the gene matches: 9. CDR1 LNHNV and CDR2 YYDKDF come from the germline V gene (reference sequence). The CDR3 contains 14 residues. In DNA form, the CDR3 reads TGTGCCACCAGCAAACTACAGGGGTCGGGCGAGCAGTACTTC. Translating it yields CATSKLQGSGEQYF.

This clonotype has ten or more counts. The chain employs TRBV7-9 and TRBJ2-5, with D possibly being TRBD2 (5 bases). Between the trimmed V and J ends, which lost 7 bases and 3 bases, there was a span of 9 bases. This CDR3 has 12 residues. CDR1 is SEHNR and CDR2 is FQNEAQ in the germline V gene (reference sequence). The CDR3 DNA is TGTGCCAGCATCCGGGGTGAAGAGACCCAGTACTTC. Its translation: CASIRGEETQYF.

At least ten counts were recorded for this clonotype. The rearrangement links TRBV20-1 to TRBJ2-3; D is tentatively TRBD1 or TRBD2 (6 bases each). CDR1 is DFQATT, CDR2 SNEGSKA, per germline (reference sequence). V lost 5 bases, J lost 4 bases, and 16 bases lay in between. CDR3 length equals 14 residues. CDR3 sequence (DNA): TGCAGTGCTGCGCCCACGAGGGGGGCAGATACGCAGTATTTT. The encoded protein is CSAAPTRGADTQYF.

The sample holds many counts of this clonotype. The V gene is TRBV12-3 or TRBV12-4, the J gene TRBJ1-5; perhaps TRBD1 as D (5 bases). V gave up 4 bases and J gave up 7 bases, with 17 bases separating them. The CDR3 loop spans 15 amino acids. The CDR3 is CASSYRGAGKQPQHF. The CDR3 coding sequence is TGTGCCAGCAGTTACCGCGGGGCAGGAAAACAGCCCCAGCATTTT.

The sample holds many counts of this clonotype. The chain uses TRBV27 and TRBJ1-2; 7 bases line up with TRBD1. Looked up from germline, CDR1 is MNHEY and CDR2 is SMNVEV (reference sequence). The length of the CDR3 is 15 residues. After removal of 2 bases from V and 8 bases from J, the junction contained 11 bases not matched to a gene. CDR3: CASSLEGRGERGYTF. The CDR3, as DNA: TGTGCCAGCAGTTTAGAAGGCAGGGGGGAAAGGGGCTACACCTTC.

This clonotype showed up many times. J is TRBJ1-5 and V is TRBV29-1; no firm D call. The germline V gene has CDR1 SQVTM and CDR2 ANQGSEA. The CDR3 is 15 residues long. The V and J ends lost 6 bases and 0 bases respectively, with 15 bases between them. The CDR3 DNA reads as TGCAGCGTAGCGGTCGGGTCCGCTAGCAATCAGCCCCAGCATTTT. Translating it yields CSVAVGSASNQPQHF.